This is a list of T cell receptor beta chains from one sample in a study of T cells in Graves' hyperthyroidism and ophthalmopathy. TCRdb passed the multiplex PCR reads through MiXCR, listing each CDR3 protein once. The repertoire has hundreds of thousands of distinct CDR3 sequences, 15% to 20% of them found once; the top ten carry roughly 50%. Sequencing was performed on blood. These receptors were obtained from a man in his forties with Graves' ophthalmopathy. The CDR3 runs from the conserved cysteine through the conserved F or W. D genes are given only for firm matches. For some rows the clone size is stated as once, few or many, or as a class when expanded; others skip it.

cdr3_length clone_size j_call v_call d_call cdr3_nt cdr3_aa
14 few TRBJ2-7 TRBV7-9 TRBD1 TGTGCCAGCAACTTTGGACAGGGTGACCACGAGCAGTACTTC CASNFGQGDHEQYF
15 many TRBJ2-2 TRBV7-2 TRBD2 TGTGCCAGCAGCTTAGCGTTTGGGGGGGCCGGGGAGCTGTTTTTT CASSLAFGGAGELFF
13 . TRBJ2-7 TRBV7-9 . TGTGCCAGCAGCGGGCCCCCAGCCTACGAGCAGTACTTC CASSGPPAYEQYF
16 many TRBJ2-7 TRBV27 . TGTGCCAGCAGTTTAGGGTGGCGGTCGAGCTCCTACGAGCAGTACTTC CASSLGWRSSSYEQYF
15 few TRBJ2-2 TRBV14 TRBD2 TGTGCCAGCAGCTTCGGACTAGCGGGCACCGGGGAGCTGTTTTTT CASSFGLAGTGELFF
12 . TRBJ1-5 TRBV19 TRBD1 TGTGCCAGAACAGGGGCTAATCAGCCCCAGCATTTT CARTGANQPQHF
18 . TRBJ2-7 TRBV7-2 TRBD2 TGTGCCAGCAAAAAAACCGGGACTAGCACCAGGAGCTCCTACGAGCAGTACTTC CASKKTGTSTRSSYEQYF
13 few TRBJ2-7 TRBV5-6 . TGTGCCAGCAGCTACGGGACACTCGTTGAGCCGTACTTC CASSYGTLVEPYF
12 . TRBJ2-1 TRBV6-1 . TGTGCCAGCAGTCCACTTGGAACTGAGCAGTTCTTC CASSPLGTEQFF
16 few TRBJ2-5 TRBV7-9 . TGTGCCAGCAGCTTAGGGGCCAGCGGACCGAGTCAGACCCAGTACTTC CASSLGASGPSQTQYF
15 many TRBJ2-1 TRBV19 . TGTGCCAGTAGTATAGGGCTGGCAACCTACAATGAGCAGTTCTTC CASSIGLATYNEQFF
16 few TRBJ1-5 TRBV6-1 . TGTGCCAGCATTGATATGCGGAGAAATAGCAATCAGCCCCAGCATTTT CASIDMRRNSNQPQHF
15 few TRBJ2-3 TRBV6-1 . TGTGCCAGCATCAGCTCAGGTTATAGCACAGATACGCAGTATTTT CASISSGYSTDTQYF
11 many TRBJ2-3 TRBV7-2 . TGTGCCAGCAGCTCATTCGATACGCAGTATTTT CASSSFDTQYF
14 . TRBJ1-2 TRBV6-1 . TGTGCCAGCAGGTTGTGGGGGGTGGACTATGGCTACACCTTC CASRLWGVDYGYTF
14 few TRBJ2-2 TRBV3-1 . TGTGCCAGCAGCCCCGTGCCGAACACCGGGGAGCTGTTTTTT CASSPVPNTGELFF
13 few TRBJ2-7 TRBV6-2/TRBV6-3 . TGTGCCAGCAGTTACTCTGGCCCCAACGGACAGTACTTC CASSYSGPNGQYF
16 many TRBJ2-7 TRBV4-1 . TGCGCCAGCAGCCAAGGTGGCATCGGGGCCTCCTACGAGCAGTACTTC CASSQGGIGASYEQYF